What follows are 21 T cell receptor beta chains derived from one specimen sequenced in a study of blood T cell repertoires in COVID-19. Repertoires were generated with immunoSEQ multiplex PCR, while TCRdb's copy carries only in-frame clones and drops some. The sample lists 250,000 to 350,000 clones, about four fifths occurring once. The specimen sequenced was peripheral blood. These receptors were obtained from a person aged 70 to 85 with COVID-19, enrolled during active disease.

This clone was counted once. The CDR3 here is CATSRYGQPAEQYF. The DNA of the CDR3 is TGTGCCACCAGCAGATACGGACAACCGGCCGAGCAGTACTTC. The chain carries TRBV15 and TRBJ2-7, with TRBD1 as a possible D gene (5 bases). CDR3 size: 14 residues. Germline CDR1 is LNHNV and CDR2 is YYDKDF (reference sequence). The V end was cut by 2 bases, the J end by 6 bases, with 14 bases between.

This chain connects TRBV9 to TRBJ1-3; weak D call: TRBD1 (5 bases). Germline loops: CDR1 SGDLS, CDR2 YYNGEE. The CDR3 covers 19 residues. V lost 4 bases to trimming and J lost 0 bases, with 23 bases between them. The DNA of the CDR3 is TGTGCCAGCAGCTACAGCTCCGGCGGGGGGTTTAGCTCTGGAAACACCATATATTTT. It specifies CASSYSSGGGFSSGNTIYF.

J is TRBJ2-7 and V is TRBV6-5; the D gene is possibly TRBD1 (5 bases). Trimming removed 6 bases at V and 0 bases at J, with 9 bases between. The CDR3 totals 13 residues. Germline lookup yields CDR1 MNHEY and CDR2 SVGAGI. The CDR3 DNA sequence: TGTGCCAGCAGAGCGACAGCCTCCTACGAGCAGTACTTC. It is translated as CASRATASYEQYF.

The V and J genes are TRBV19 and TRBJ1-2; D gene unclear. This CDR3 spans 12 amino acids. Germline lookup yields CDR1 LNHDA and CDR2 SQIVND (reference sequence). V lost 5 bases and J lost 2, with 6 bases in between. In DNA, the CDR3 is TGTGCCAGTAGTGTCCAGAACTATGGCTACACCTTC. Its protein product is CASSVQNYGYTF.

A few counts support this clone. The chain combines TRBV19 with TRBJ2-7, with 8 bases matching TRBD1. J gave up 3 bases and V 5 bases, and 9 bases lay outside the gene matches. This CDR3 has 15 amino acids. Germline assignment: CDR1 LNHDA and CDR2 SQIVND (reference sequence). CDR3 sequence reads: CASSERQGSIYEQYF. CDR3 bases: TGTGCCAGTAGTGAGCGACAGGGGTCGATCTACGAGCAGTACTTC. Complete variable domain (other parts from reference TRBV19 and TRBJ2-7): DGGITQSPKYLFRKEGQNVTLSCEQNLNHDAMYWYRQDPGQGLRLIYYSQIVNDFQKGDIAEGYSVSREKKESFPLTVTSAQKNPTAFYLCASSERQGSIYEQYFGPGTRLTVT.

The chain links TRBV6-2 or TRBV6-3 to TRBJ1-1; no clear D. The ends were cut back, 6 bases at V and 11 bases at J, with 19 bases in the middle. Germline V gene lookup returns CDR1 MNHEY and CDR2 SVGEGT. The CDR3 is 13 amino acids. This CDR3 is CASSRGSLTGAFF. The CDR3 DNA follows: TGTGCCAGCAGCCGGGGATCTCTTACGGGGGCTTTCTTT.

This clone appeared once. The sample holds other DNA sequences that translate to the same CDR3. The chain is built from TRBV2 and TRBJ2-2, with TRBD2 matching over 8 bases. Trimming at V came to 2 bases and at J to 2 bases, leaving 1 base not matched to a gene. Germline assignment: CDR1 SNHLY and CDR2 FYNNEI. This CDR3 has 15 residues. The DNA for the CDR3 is TGTGCCAGCAGTGAAACTAGCGGAAACACCGGGGAGCTGTTTTTT. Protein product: CASSETSGNTGELFF.

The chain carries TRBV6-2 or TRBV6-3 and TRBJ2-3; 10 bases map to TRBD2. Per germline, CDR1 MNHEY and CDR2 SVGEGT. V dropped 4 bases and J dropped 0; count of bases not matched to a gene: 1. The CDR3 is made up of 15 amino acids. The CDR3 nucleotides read TGTGCCAGCAGTTTACTAGCGGGGAGCACAGATACGCAGTATTTT. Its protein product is CASSLLAGSTDTQYF.

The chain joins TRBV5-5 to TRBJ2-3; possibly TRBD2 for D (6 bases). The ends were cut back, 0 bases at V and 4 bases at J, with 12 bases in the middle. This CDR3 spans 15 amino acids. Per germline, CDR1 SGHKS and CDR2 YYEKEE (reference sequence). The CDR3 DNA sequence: TGTGCCAGCAGCTTGGCCCCTAGCGATGCAGATACGCAGTATTTT. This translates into CASSLAPSDADTQYF.

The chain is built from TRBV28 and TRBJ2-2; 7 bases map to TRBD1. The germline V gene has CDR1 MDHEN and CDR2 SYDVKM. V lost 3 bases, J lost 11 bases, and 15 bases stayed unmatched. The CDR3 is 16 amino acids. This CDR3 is CASSLDIEGAGGELFF. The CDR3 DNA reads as TGTGCCAGCAGTTTGGATATTGAGGGGGCTGGTGGTGAGCTGTTTTTT.

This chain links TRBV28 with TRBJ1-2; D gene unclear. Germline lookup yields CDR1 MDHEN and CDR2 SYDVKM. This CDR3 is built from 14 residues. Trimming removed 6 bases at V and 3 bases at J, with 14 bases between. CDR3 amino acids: CASRVPGSYYGYTF. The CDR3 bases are TGTGCCAGCAGGGTACCGGGATCCTACTATGGCTACACCTTC.

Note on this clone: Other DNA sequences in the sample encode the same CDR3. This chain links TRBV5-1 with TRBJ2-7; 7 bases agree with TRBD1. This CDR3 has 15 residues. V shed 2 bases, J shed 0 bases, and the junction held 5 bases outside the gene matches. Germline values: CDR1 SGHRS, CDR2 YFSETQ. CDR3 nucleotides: TGCGCCAGCAGCTTCAGGGGACAGAGCTCCTACGAGCAGTACTTC. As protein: CASSFRGQSSYEQYF.

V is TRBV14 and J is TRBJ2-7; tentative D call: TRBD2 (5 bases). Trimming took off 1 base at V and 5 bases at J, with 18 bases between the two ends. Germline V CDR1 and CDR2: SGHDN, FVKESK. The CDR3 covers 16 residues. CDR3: CASSQAVGRVFDEQYF. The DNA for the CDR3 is TGTGCCAGCAGCCAAGCGGTTGGGCGGGTCTTCGACGAGCAGTACTTC.

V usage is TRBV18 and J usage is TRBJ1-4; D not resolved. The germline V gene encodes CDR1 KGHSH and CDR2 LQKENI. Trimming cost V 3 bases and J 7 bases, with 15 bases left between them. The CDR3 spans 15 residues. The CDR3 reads CASSPPLAGGEKLFF. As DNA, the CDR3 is TGTGCCAGCTCACCCCCGCTGGCCGGAGGTGAAAAACTGTTTTTT.

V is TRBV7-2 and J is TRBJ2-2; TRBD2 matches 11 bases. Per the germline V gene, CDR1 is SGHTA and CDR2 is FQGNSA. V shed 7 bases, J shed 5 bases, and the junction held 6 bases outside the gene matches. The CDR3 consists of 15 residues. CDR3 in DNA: TGTGCCAGCAAAATGACTAGCGGGACGACCGGGGAGCTGTTTTTT. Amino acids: CASKMTSGTTGELFF.

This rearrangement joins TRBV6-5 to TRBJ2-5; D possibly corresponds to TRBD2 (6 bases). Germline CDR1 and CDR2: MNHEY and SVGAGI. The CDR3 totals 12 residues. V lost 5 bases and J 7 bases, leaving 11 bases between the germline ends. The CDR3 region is CASSRLETTQYF. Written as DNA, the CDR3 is TGTGCCAGCAGTCGACTAGAAACGACCCAGTACTTC.

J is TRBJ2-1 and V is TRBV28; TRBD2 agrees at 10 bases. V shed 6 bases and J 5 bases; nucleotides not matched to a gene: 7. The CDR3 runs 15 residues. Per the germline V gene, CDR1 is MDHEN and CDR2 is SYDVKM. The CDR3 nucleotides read TGTGCCAGCAGACGTAGCGGGAGGAATCACAATGAGCAGTTCTTC. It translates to CASRRSGRNHNEQFF.

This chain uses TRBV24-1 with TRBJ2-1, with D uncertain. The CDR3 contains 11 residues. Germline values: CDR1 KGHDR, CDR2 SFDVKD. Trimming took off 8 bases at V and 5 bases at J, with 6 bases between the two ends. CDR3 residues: CATIHNNEQFF. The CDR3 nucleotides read TGTGCCACCATACATAACAATGAGCAGTTCTTC.

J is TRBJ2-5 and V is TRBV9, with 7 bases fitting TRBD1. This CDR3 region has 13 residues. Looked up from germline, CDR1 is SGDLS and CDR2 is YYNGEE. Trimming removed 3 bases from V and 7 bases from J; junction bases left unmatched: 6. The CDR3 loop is CASSAGQFGTQYF. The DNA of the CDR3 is TGTGCCAGCAGCGCGGGACAGTTTGGGACCCAGTACTTC.

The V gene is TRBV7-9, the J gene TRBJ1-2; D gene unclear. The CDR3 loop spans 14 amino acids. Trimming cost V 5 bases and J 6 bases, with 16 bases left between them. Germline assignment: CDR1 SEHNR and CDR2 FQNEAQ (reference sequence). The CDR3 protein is CASSTSGPIHGYTF. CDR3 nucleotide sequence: TGTGCCAGCAGCACTAGTGGACCGATACATGGCTACACCTTC.

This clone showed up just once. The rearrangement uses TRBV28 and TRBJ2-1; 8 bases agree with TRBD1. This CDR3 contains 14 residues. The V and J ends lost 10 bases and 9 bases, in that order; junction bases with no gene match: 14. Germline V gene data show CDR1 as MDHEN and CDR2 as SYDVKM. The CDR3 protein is CATTESGGRGEQFF. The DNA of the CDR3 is TGTGCCACCACGGAGTCAGGGGGCCGGGGTGAGCAGTTCTTC.